These 18 T cell receptor beta chains originate from one sample sequenced in a study of metastatic and nonmetastatic thyroid tumors. Using MiXCR, TCRdb reanalyzed the PCR reads. The sample holds about 92,000 clones; approximately 15% are singletons and the top ten take just over 3.5%. Among the patients, none had received any treatment before thyroid surgery. The sequenced sample consisted of blood. Receptor source: a female donor with papillary thyroid cancer or a benign thyroid nodule (not recorded which). Some clones in this sample may be carry-over from other donors' samples.

This clone was counted between two and nine times. This specimen includes other DNA sequences encoding the same CDR3. The chain links TRBV28 to TRBJ2-7, with a possible D match to TRBD1 (6 bases). Germline CDR1 is MDHEN and CDR2 is SYDVKM. The CDR3 is made up of 13 amino acids. V gave up 7 bases and J gave up 2 bases, with 12 bases separating them. This CDR3 is CASTPRTAYEQYF. CDR3 sequence (DNA): TGTGCCAGCACTCCAAGGACAGCCTACGAGCAGTACTTC. The full variable domain, in which reference TRBV28 and TRBJ2-7 provide the parts outside the CDR3, is DVKVTQSSRYLVKRTGEKVFLECVQDMDHENMFWYRQDPGLGLRLIYFSYDVKMKEKGDIPEGYSVSREKKERFSLILESASTNQTSMYLCASTPRTAYEQYFGPGTRLTVT.

There are many counts of this clone. The chain joins TRBV7-9 to TRBJ1-5, with TRBD1 as a possible D gene (5 bases). The germline V gene encodes CDR1 SEHNR and CDR2 FQNEAQ (reference sequence). V was shortened by 6 bases and J by 10 bases, with 16 bases between the two germline ends. CDR3 length: 13 residues. CDR3: CASSQADGTPQHF. As DNA, the CDR3 is TGTGCCAGCAGTCAAGCTGACGGGACCCCCCAGCATTTT. Based on the CDR3 plus reference TRBV7-9 and TRBJ1-5, the full variable domain is DTGVSQNPRHKITKRGQNVTFRCDPISEHNRLYWYRQTLGQGPEFLTYFQNEAQLEKSRLLSDRFSAERPKGSFSTLEIQRTEQGDSAMYLCASSQADGTPQHFGDGTRLSIL.

Regarding this clone: Given a much more abundant clone one base away, this may be a read error. The chain uses TRBV5-6 and TRBJ1-1, with D perhaps TRBD1 (5 bases). The germline V and J ends were trimmed by 1 base and 7 bases, with 8 bases remaining between them. The length of the CDR3 is 12 residues. CDR1 and CDR2 (germline): SGHDT, YYEEEE. CDR3 in amino acids: CASSLYRREAFF. The CDR3 DNA sequence: TGTGCCAGCAGCTTGTACAGGCGTGAAGCTTTCTTT.

This clone has ten or more counts. The rearrangement uses TRBV9 and TRBJ1-3; possible D gene TRBD1, 5 bases. CDR1 is SGDLS and CDR2 is YYNGEE in the germline V gene. The length of the CDR3 is 14 residues. V shed 4 bases and J shed 3 bases, with 11 bases lying between them. The CDR3 here is CASSFQGDGNTIYF. The DNA of the CDR3 is TGTGCCAGCAGCTTCCAGGGAGATGGAAACACCATATATTTT.

With regard to this clone: A read error may be the cause here, since a much bigger clone is one base away. The gene calls are TRBV29-1 and TRBJ1-1; 8 positions agree with TRBD1. The length of the CDR3 is 10 residues. Germline CDR1 reads SQVTM; CDR2 reads ANQGSEA. The CDR3: CSVEDRAASF. The CDR3, as DNA: TGCAGCGTGGAGGACAGGGCAGCTTCCTTT.

This clone occurred many times. This rearrangement joins TRBV10-3 to TRBJ2-5, with 7 nucleotides matching TRBD1. CDR1 ENHRY and CDR2 SYGVKD come from the germline V gene. The CDR3 sequence is 14 residues long. V lost 0 bases to trimming and J lost 5 bases; unmatched junction nucleotides: 3. In DNA, the CDR3 is TGTGCCATCAGTGAGTCGACAGGGCAGGAGACCCAGTACTTC. Its translation is CAISESTGQETQYF.

This clone turned up a few times. A much larger clone lies a single base off, so this may be a read error. The chain employs TRBV6-1 and TRBJ2-1, with 12 bases that match TRBD2. The V gene's germline CDR1 is MNHNS and CDR2 SASEGT. There are 15 residues in the CDR3. CDR3 loop: CSSSLAGGAGDEQFF. The CDR3, as DNA: TGTTCCAGCAGTCTAGCGGGGGGGGCCGGGGATGAGCAGTTCTTC.

The CDR3 nucleotides read TGTGCCAGCAGCGTAGCCCGACAGGGGGCGCCGGCAGATACGCAGTATTTT. Translation: CASSVARQGAPADTQYF. The rearrangement links TRBV9 to TRBJ2-3, with TRBD1 matching 10 bases. J was trimmed by 4 bases and V by 0 bases; bases with no gene match: 8. The length of the CDR3 is 17 residues. The germline CDR1 and CDR2 sequences are SGDLS and YYNGEE.

A note on this clone: A much larger clone differs from this one at a single base, so this may be a read error. The genes are TRBV3-1 and TRBJ2-5; the D gene is possibly TRBD2 (6 bases). The DNA end is more similar to TRBJ2-1, so the J call may be wrong. In germline, CDR1 is LGHDT, CDR2 YNNKEL (reference sequence). The CDR3 runs 13 residues. CDR3 sequence (DNA): TGTGCCAGCAGCCGCGGGACCACCAACGAGCAGTTCTTC. It yields the protein CASSRGTTNEQFF.

With regard to this clone: This may be a read error, as it is one base from a much larger clone. The DNA of the CDR3 is TGCGCCAGCATCCGGGGACTTCAAGAGACCCAGTACTTC. The encoded protein is CASIRGLQETQYF. V and J are TRBV10-1 and TRBJ2-5; TRBD2 might be the D (6 bases). The CDR3 contains 13 residues. The germline CDR1 and CDR2 sequences are WNHNN and SYGVQD (reference sequence). V shed 7 bases and J shed 2 bases, with 11 bases lying between them.

This clone was recorded many times. The chain couples TRBV28 to TRBJ2-6; TRBD1 might be the D (5 bases). V was pared by 6 bases and J by 1 base, with 10 bases between. Germline lookup yields CDR1 MDHEN and CDR2 SYDVKM. This CDR3 is built from 15 residues. The DNA for the CDR3 is TGTGCCAGCAGATTGGACATATCTGGGGCCAACGTCCTGACTTTC. Translated: CASRLDISGANVLTF.

Concerning this clone itself: This may be a read error: a much more frequent sequence differs by one nucleotide. In DNA form, the CDR3 reads TGCGCCAGCAGCTGCGGGACAGCTCAAGAGACCCAGTACTTC. Translating it yields CASSCGTAQETQYF. The chain joins TRBV5-1 to TRBJ2-5, with D possibly being TRBD1 (7 bases). This CDR3 contains 14 residues. Germline loops: CDR1 SGHRS, CDR2 YFSETQ. V was trimmed by 3 bases and J by 2 bases, leaving 11 bases between them.

The sample holds many counts of this clone. The V call is TRBV7-2, the J call TRBJ1-2; 7 nucleotides line up with TRBD1. Germline V CDR1 and CDR2: SGHTA, FQGNSA. This CDR3 spans 14 amino acids. The J segment lost 4 bases and the V segment lost 8 bases, leaving 10 bases of the junction unmatched. In DNA form, the CDR3 reads TGTGCCAGCGCCTCTGGGGACAGACCCTATGGCTACACCTTC. Protein product: CASASGDRPYGYTF.

This clone was detected many times. The rearrangement links TRBV14 to TRBJ2-7, with D possibly TRBD1 on 6 matching bases. Trimming pared 0 bases from V and 5 bases from J, leaving 23 bases between. CDR1 is SGHDN and CDR2 is FVKESK in the germline V gene. The length of the CDR3 is 18 residues. The CDR3 here is CASSQEKLSGRGFHEQYF. CDR3 sequence (DNA): TGTGCCAGCAGCCAAGAAAAGCTTTCGGGCAGGGGATTCCACGAGCAGTACTTC.

This clone showed up many times. The rearrangement uses TRBV15 and TRBJ2-7, with no clear D. The V gene's germline CDR1 is LNHNV and CDR2 YYDKDF (reference sequence). The CDR3 sequence is 11 residues long. V shed 5 bases and J shed 5 bases, with 7 bases lying between them. CDR3 sequence: CATSGSNEQYF. As DNA, the CDR3 is TGTGCCACCAGCGGATCGAACGAGCAGTACTTC. Full variable domain (remainder filled in from reference TRBV15 and TRBJ2-7): DAMVIQNPRYQVTQFGKPVTLSCSQTLNHNVMYWYQQKSSQAPKLLFHYYDKDFNNEADTPDNFQSRRPNTSFCFLDIRSPGLGDTAMYLCATSGSNEQYFGPGTRLTVT.

At least ten counts were recorded for this clone. The chain has TRBV3-1 and TRBJ2-5, with a weak D call TRBD2 (6 bases). V shed 3 bases and J shed 7 bases, with 9 bases lying between them. CDR1 LGHDT and CDR2 YNNKEL come from the germline V gene (reference sequence). The CDR3 extends over 12 amino acids. The chain's CDR3 is CASSQGGLTQYF. In nucleotides, the CDR3 is TGTGCCAGCAGCCAGGGGGGACTGACCCAGTACTTC.

V usage is TRBV11-3 and J usage is TRBJ2-7, with 11 bases lining up with TRBD1. V was clipped by 2 bases and J by 7 bases; unmatched bases: 4. The germline V gene encodes CDR1 SGHNT and CDR2 YENEEA. This CDR3 is built from 14 residues. CDR3 nucleotide sequence: TGTGCCAGCAGCTTAAGGACAGGGGGCGGTGAGCAGTACTTC. The encoded protein is CASSLRTGGGEQYF.

The table lists this clone with many counts. The CDR3 sequence: CASSAGTGVYEQYF. The CDR3 DNA reads TGTGCCAGTAGTGCTGGGACAGGGGTATACGAGCAGTACTTC. This chain links TRBV19 with TRBJ2-7; 10 nucleotides agree with TRBD1. Germline loops: CDR1 LNHDA, CDR2 SQIVND (reference sequence). Losses at the gene ends were 5 bases for V and 4 bases for J; bases not matched to a gene: 5. The CDR3 loop spans 14 amino acids.